Each of the 20 T cell receptor beta chains below was sequenced from the same sample in a study of blood T cells in healthy people across ages. Alongside a J-beta primer mix, a sample-barcoded 5' primer served in a second PCR lasting roughly 7 to 12 cycles. MiXCR, applied by TCRdb to the 5' RACE reads, yields one record per CDR3 protein. The table has hundreds of thousands of distinct CDR3 sequences, roughly 44% seen once. Input material: blood. These TCRs come from a man aged 55 to 70 in good health.

This clonotype was recorded many times. The rearrangement joins TRBV27 to TRBJ2-1; 10 positions agree with TRBD1. The CDR3 spans 15 residues. CDR1 is MNHEY and CDR2 is SMNVEV in the germline V gene (reference sequence). V dropped 6 bases and J dropped 4; count of bases not matched to a gene: 6. The chain's CDR3 is CASSSGTGVYNEQFF. In nucleotides, the CDR3 is TGTGCCAGCAGCTCCGGGACAGGGGTATACAATGAGCAGTTCTTC.

Only a few counts were recorded for this clonotype. The chain has TRBV7-2 and TRBJ2-7; weak D call: TRBD1 (6 bases). V was clipped by 4 bases and J by 3 bases, with 19 bases between them. There are 16 residues in the CDR3. Germline assignment: CDR1 SGHTA and CDR2 FQGNSA. CDR3 bases: TGTGCCAGCAGCTCACAGGGCACAAAGCCCTACTACGAGCAGTACTTC. Its translation: CASSSQGTKPYYEQYF.

The CDR3: CASSPTGTKNIQYF. In DNA, the CDR3 is TGTGCCAGCAGTCCGACAGGGACCAAAAACATTCAGTACTTC. This rearrangement joins TRBV6-2 or TRBV6-3 to TRBJ2-4; 7 nucleotides align to TRBD1. The CDR3 contains 14 residues. V gave up 5 bases and J gave up 2 bases; unmatched junction bases: 3. The germline gives CDR1 MNHEY, CDR2 SVGEGT.

This clonotype has only a few counts. This chain joins TRBV7-2 and TRBJ2-7; weak D call: TRBD2 (6 bases). The germline V gene has CDR1 SGHTA and CDR2 FQGNSA. There are 15 residues in the CDR3. V lost 6 bases and J lost 2, with 17 bases in between. The DNA for the CDR3 is TGTGCCAGCAGGACGACCGGGGGAGCCCCCTACGAGCAGTACTTC. Encoded protein: CASRTTGGAPYEQYF.

This clonotype was observed a few times. The CDR3 coding sequence is TGCGCCAGCAGCCACTCCCCCCGCGGACAGGACTATGGCTACACCTTC. This encodes CASSHSPRGQDYGYTF. J is TRBJ1-2 and V is TRBV4-3, with 7 nucleotides matching TRBD1. With V trimmed by 3 bases and J by 3 bases, 10 bases remained unmatched. The CDR3 extends over 16 amino acids. The germline V gene has CDR1 LGHNA and CDR2 YSLEER.

This chain uses TRBV13 with TRBJ2-5; TRBD2 is a possible D gene (6 bases). The germline V and J ends were trimmed by 5 bases and 3 bases, with 10 bases remaining between them. The CDR3 runs 13 residues. Looked up from germline, CDR1 is PRHDT and CDR2 is FYEKMQ (reference sequence). The CDR3 loop is CASSPKREETQYF. CDR3 nucleotide sequence: TGTGCCAGCAGCCCGAAGCGGGAAGAGACCCAGTACTTC.

The V call is TRBV29-1, the J call TRBJ2-7; the D is unclear. Germline-derived CDR1 and CDR2 are SQVTM and ANQGSEA. CDR3 length: 12 amino acids. Trimming cost V 4 bases and J 7 bases, with 14 bases left between them. Here the CDR3 reads CSVGRSTREQYF. CDR3 bases: TGCAGCGTTGGAAGGTCCACTCGGGAGCAGTACTTC.

The rearrangement links TRBV11-3 to TRBJ2-5, with D unclear. The J call may be wrong; the DNA end is better matched by TRBJ2-7. Per the germline V gene, CDR1 is SGHNT and CDR2 is YENEEA. The CDR3 totals 15 residues. The CDR3 region has the DNA TGTGCCAGCAGCTTAAATCGATTCCTCTCCTACGAGCAGTACTTC. Translating gives CASSLNRFLSYEQYF.

There are many counts of this clonotype. For the CDR3, the DNA is TGTGCCAGCAGCAAAGGAGCCGCTGGGTACTATGGCTACACCTTC. Its protein product is CASSKGAAGYYGYTF. This chain joins TRBV12-3 or TRBV12-4 and TRBJ1-2; no reliable D call. Trimming cost V 6 bases and J 3 bases, with 17 bases left between them. This CDR3 spans 15 amino acids.

This chain joins TRBV28 and TRBJ2-7; a possible D gene is TRBD2 (6 bases). The V and J ends lost 6 bases and 3 bases respectively, with 15 bases between them. CDR1 is MDHEN and CDR2 is SYDVKM in the germline V gene. CDR3 length equals 14 residues. CDR3 nucleotide sequence: TGTGCCAGCAGCGTGACTAGAGCCAACTACGAGCAGTACTTC. Translation gives CASSVTRANYEQYF.

About this clonotype itself: Its ends do not fully match the called genes, so a read error is possible. The genes are TRBV20-1 and TRBJ2-4, with no clear D. The CDR3 extends over 14 amino acids. Germline CDR1 is DFQATT and CDR2 is SNEGSKA (reference sequence). The CDR3 sequence: CSASELVAKYIQYF. The CDR3 nucleotides read TGCAGTGCAAGCGAGTTGGTGGCCAAATACATTCAGTACTTC.

This clonotype has just a few counts. This sequence joins TRBV6-5 and TRBJ2-7; D unclear. The CDR3 totals 15 residues. Germline V gives CDR1 MNHEY, CDR2 SVGAGI. V shed 2 bases and J shed 2 bases, with 13 bases lying between them. In nucleotides, the CDR3 is TGTGCCAGCAGTTACAAGCTCGATAAGACCTACGAGCAGTACTTC. Protein: CASSYKLDKTYEQYF.

The chain carries TRBV20-1 and TRBJ1-6, with D uncertain. This CDR3 comprises 13 residues. CDR1 and CDR2 (germline): DFQATT, SNEGSKA (reference sequence). The V and J ends lost 6 bases and 8 bases respectively, with 14 bases between them. CDR3 sequence: CSARTWGDSPLHF. In DNA, the CDR3 is TGCAGTGCCCGGACTTGGGGTGATTCACCCCTCCACTTT.

This clonotype was seen a handful of times. The V gene is TRBV12-3 or TRBV12-4, the J gene TRBJ2-4; 7 positions agree with TRBD1. The J call may be incorrect, as the DNA end agrees better with TRBJ2-7. There are 14 residues in the CDR3. The CDR3 protein is CASSATGVAYEQYF. The CDR3, as DNA: TGTGCCAGCAGCGCTACAGGGGTGGCCTACGAGCAGTACTTC.

This chain links TRBV11-3 with TRBJ2-3; TRBD2 matches at 7 bases. This CDR3 is built from 15 residues. CDR1 is SGHNT, CDR2 YENEEA, per germline. With V trimmed by 2 bases and J by 3 bases, 5 bases remained unmatched. CDR3 sequence (DNA): TGTGCCAGCAGCTTATGGGGGGGGAGAACAGATACGCAGTATTTT. The encoded protein is CASSLWGGRTDTQYF.

The J gene is TRBJ2-1, the V gene TRBV20-1; maybe TRBD1 (5 bases). The J call may be incorrect, as the DNA end agrees better with TRBJ2-7. Germline V gene lookup returns CDR1 DFQATT and CDR2 SNEGSKA (reference sequence). The CDR3 consists of 16 residues. The CDR3 reads CSAGAYRSMTYNEQYF. The CDR3 DNA reads as TGCAGTGCTGGGGCCTATAGGAGCATGACCTACAATGAGCAGTACTTC.

This clonotype was counted between two and nine times. The rearrangement links TRBV7-8 to TRBJ2-5; TRBD2 aligns across 7 bases. Germline V lookup: CDR1 SGHVS, CDR2 FQNEAQ. The CDR3 covers 16 residues. The V gene end was trimmed by 3 bases and the J gene end by 3 bases; junction bases not matched to a gene: 10. The CDR3 sequence is CASSFSRGGGEETQYF. In DNA, the CDR3 is TGTGCCAGCAGCTTCTCTCGGGGTGGGGGGGAAGAGACCCAGTACTTC.

This clonotype was picked up a small number of times. The gene calls are TRBV4-3 and TRBJ1-1; the D is unclear. The CDR3 loop spans 15 amino acids. CDR1 is LGHNA and CDR2 is YSLEER in the germline V gene. Trimming took off 1 base at V and 0 bases at J, with 9 bases between the two ends. CDR3 in DNA: TGCGCCAGCAGCCAAGTTAGACACCTGAACACTGAAGCTTTCTTT. Its translation is CASSQVRHLNTEAFF.

This clonotype was detected a few times. The V gene is TRBV7-2, the J gene TRBJ2-5; 16 nucleotides line up with TRBD2. In germline, CDR1 is SGHTA, CDR2 FQGNSA. Losses at the gene ends were 3 bases for V and 5 bases for J; bases not matched to a gene: 3. CDR3 length equals 16 residues. As DNA, the CDR3 is TGTGCCAGCAGCTTGGGACTAGCGGGGGGGTCTGAGACCCAGTACTTC. Its protein is CASSLGLAGGSETQYF.

This clonotype has a handful of counts. The CDR3 loop reads CASRPVLAGGTETQYF. DNA for the CDR3: TGTGCCAGCAGACCCGTCCTAGCGGGGGGGACAGAGACCCAGTACTTC. The V gene is TRBV12-3 or TRBV12-4, the J gene TRBJ2-5; 12 nucleotides align to TRBD2. J was trimmed by 4 bases and V by 6 bases; bases with no gene match: 9. The CDR3 sequence is 16 residues long.